These 21 T cell receptor beta chains were sequenced from one sample in a study of blood T cell repertoires in COVID-19. TCRdb keeps only in-frame clones here, not all; method: immunoSEQ multiplex PCR. This table has around 150,000 clones, around 92% appearing once. Input material: peripheral blood. The receptor set was obtained from a man aged 25-40 years with COVID-19, enrolled during active disease.

This clone has only a few counts. Other DNA sequences in the sample encode the same CDR3. The chain combines TRBV12-3 or TRBV12-4 with TRBJ1-2, with 8 bases that match TRBD1. The CDR3 extends over 13 amino acids. V was pared by 1 base and J by 5 bases, with 0 bases of the junction left unmatched. In nucleotides, the CDR3 is TGTGCCAGCAGTTTAGGACAGGGGTATGGCTACACCTTC. As protein: CASSLGQGYGYTF.

The V call is TRBV12-3 or TRBV12-4, the J call TRBJ2-7; TRBD1 matches at 8 bases. This CDR3 region has 13 residues. V dropped 8 bases and J dropped 5; count of bases not matched to a gene: 8. The CDR3: CASARQGSDEQYF. The CDR3 DNA reads as TGTGCCAGCGCACGACAGGGGTCCGACGAGCAGTACTTC.

The chain joins TRBV5-5 to TRBJ1-5; D is unresolved. Looked up from germline, CDR1 is SGHKS and CDR2 is YYEKEE (reference sequence). The V gene lost 1 base and the J gene lost 5 bases, with 10 bases spanning the gap. This CDR3 is built from 14 residues. CDR3 bases: TGTGCCAGCAGCTTGCTCGGGAATTATCAGCCCCAGCATTTT. Translated, it gives CASSLLGNYQPQHF.

The gene calls are TRBV19 and TRBJ1-3, with D unresolved. The CDR3 has 13 residues. The germline gives CDR1 LNHDA, CDR2 SQIVND (reference sequence). The V end was cut by 7 bases, the J end by 2 bases, with 9 bases between. The CDR3, as DNA: TGTGCCAGTACCCCCGGAGCTGGAAACACCATATATTTT. Residues: CASTPGAGNTIYF.

The V and J genes are TRBV19 and TRBJ1-5; D is perhaps TRBD1 (5 bases). CDR1 LNHDA and CDR2 SQIVND come from the germline V gene (reference sequence). The CDR3 is made up of 15 amino acids. V gave up 4 bases and J gave up 4 bases, with 14 bases separating them. The CDR3 region has the DNA TGTGCCAGTAGTAGGACAAATTCTGGAAATCAGCCCCAGCATTTT. This codes for CASSRTNSGNQPQHF. Filled out from reference TRBV19 and TRBJ1-5, the complete variable domain reads DGGITQSPKYLFRKEGQNVTLSCEQNLNHDAMYWYRQDPGQGLRLIYYSQIVNDFQKGDIAEGYSVSREKKESFPLTVTSAQKNPTAFYLCASSRTNSGNQPQHFGDGTRLSIL.

This chain uses TRBV7-2 with TRBJ1-3; TRBD1 might be the D (6 bases). The germline V gene has CDR1 SGHTA and CDR2 FQGNSA. With 1 base removed from V and 0 bases from J, the gap between germline ends came to 16 bases. The CDR3 is made up of 18 amino acids. CDR3 nucleotides: TGTGCCAGCAGCTTAGGATATCCGAGCAGGGGCTCTGGAAACACCATATATTTT. Protein sequence: CASSLGYPSRGSGNTIYF.

This chain joins TRBV9 and TRBJ1-1; 8 nucleotides align to TRBD1. The CDR3 has 16 residues. From germline, CDR1 is SGDLS and CDR2 YYNGEE. V shed 0 bases, J shed 3 bases, and the junction held 7 bases outside the gene matches. The CDR3 DNA reads as TGTGCCAGCAGCGTAGCCAGGGGGCTTGGGGACACTGAAGCTTTCTTT. Translating gives CASSVARGLGDTEAFF.

The V gene is TRBV4-3, the J gene TRBJ2-7, with 9 bases that match TRBD1. V lost 0 bases to trimming and J lost 4 bases; unmatched junction nucleotides: 4. The germline V gene has CDR1 LGHNA and CDR2 YSLEER. The CDR3 covers 15 residues. CDR3 protein: CASSQDLQGAYEQYF. In DNA, the CDR3 is TGCGCCAGCAGCCAAGATTTACAGGGGGCGTACGAGCAGTACTTC.

Here the CDR3 DNA reads TGTGCCAGCAGCTTCTCCAGGGGGGATACGCAGTATTTT. Its protein product is CASSFSRGDTQYF. This sequence joins TRBV7-2 and TRBJ2-3; the match to TRBD1 covers 7 bases. CDR3 size: 13 residues. V was pared by 3 bases and J by 6 bases, with 3 bases of the junction left unmatched. Looked up from germline, CDR1 is SGHTA and CDR2 is FQGNSA.

V usage is TRBV11-3 and J usage is TRBJ2-2; D is uncertain. Germline V gene data show CDR1 as SGHNT and CDR2 as YENEEA. There are 17 residues in the CDR3. Deletions cut 2 bases from V and 1 base from J, with 14 bases between. CDR3 DNA: TGTGCCAGCAGCTTACTCGGTGGCCTAGGGAACACCGGGGAGCTGTTTTTT. Translated, it gives CASSLLGGLGNTGELFF.

The rearrangement links TRBV13 to TRBJ1-6, with a possible D match to TRBD1 (5 bases). Trimming stripped 8 bases from V and 9 bases from J, with 11 bases between. The CDR3 runs to 12 residues. Germline V gene lookup returns CDR1 PRHDT and CDR2 FYEKMQ (reference sequence). The DNA for the CDR3 is TGTGCCAGCGGCCAGGGAACTTCACCCCTCCACTTT. As protein: CASGQGTSPLHF.

The V gene is TRBV2, the J gene TRBJ2-1, with 9 bases aligning to TRBD1. The length of the CDR3 is 15 residues. Per germline, CDR1 SNHLY and CDR2 FYNNEI. J was trimmed by 1 base and V by 8 bases; bases with no gene match: 6. The CDR3 nucleotides are TGTGCCAGCGCTTTAGACAGGGGGTCCTACAATGAGCAGTTCTTC. This translates into CASALDRGSYNEQFF.

The chain carries TRBV5-5 and TRBJ1-6, with a weak D call TRBD1 (5 bases). The CDR3 consists of 16 residues. The germline CDR1 and CDR2 sequences are SGHKS and YYEKEE (reference sequence). V lost 0 bases, J lost 7 bases, and 14 bases lay in between. Here the CDR3 reads CASSLERGAGNSPLHF. As DNA, the CDR3 is TGTGCCAGCAGCTTGGAACGGGGCGCGGGGAATTCACCCCTCCACTTT.

The chain combines TRBV9 with TRBJ1-2; 7 bases line up with TRBD1. Trimming cost V 3 bases and J 0 bases; bases outside gene matches: 5. This CDR3 has 15 amino acids. CDR1 is SGDLS and CDR2 is YYNGEE in the germline V gene. DNA for the CDR3: TGTGCCAGCAGCGGATGGACAGGAGCTAACTATGGCTACACCTTC. Its protein is CASSGWTGANYGYTF.

The gene calls are TRBV7-2 and TRBJ2-5; tentative D call: TRBD1 (5 bases). Germline V gives CDR1 SGHTA, CDR2 FQGNSA. The V end was cut by 2 bases, the J end by 9 bases, with 16 bases between. CDR3 size: 14 residues. The DNA of the CDR3 is TGTGCCAGCAGCTTAAATCAGGGTCTAGGGGCCCAGTACTTC. This sequence encodes CASSLNQGLGAQYF.

V is TRBV5-4 and J is TRBJ2-2; 7 nucleotides line up with TRBD1. The V segment lost 1 base and the J segment 7 bases; nucleotides outside the gene matches: 1. CDR1 is SGHNT and CDR2 is YYREEE in the germline V gene (reference sequence). The CDR3 has 13 amino acids. The chain's CDR3 is CASSLWDSGELFF. The CDR3 DNA is TGTGCCAGCAGCTTGTGGGACAGCGGGGAGCTGTTTTTT. The full variable domain, its missing parts supplied by reference TRBV5-4 and TRBJ2-2, is ETGVTQSPTHLIKTRGQQVTLRCSSQSGHNTVSWYQQALGQGPQFIFQYYREEENGRGNFPPRFSGLQFPNYSSELNVNALELDDSALYLCASSLWDSGELFFGEGSRLTVL.

The chain carries TRBV18 and TRBJ2-7; 7 bases are shared with TRBD1. Germline-derived CDR1 and CDR2 are KGHSH and LQKENI. The length of the CDR3 is 15 residues. Trimming removed 1 base from V and 3 bases from J; junction bases left unmatched: 6. The CDR3 reads CASSPLGQGDYEQYF. The CDR3 coding sequence is TGTGCCAGCTCACCACTGGGGCAGGGGGACTACGAGCAGTACTTC. Full variable domain (outside the CDR3, taken from reference TRBV18 and TRBJ2-7): NAGVMQNPRHLVRRRGQEARLRCSPMKGHSHVYWYRQLPEEGLKFMVYLQKENIIDESGMPKERFSAEFPKEGPSILRIQQVVRGDSAAYFCASSPLGQGDYEQYFGPGTRLTVT.

A single count supports this clone. The V and J genes are TRBV7-9 and TRBJ1-5, with a possible D match to TRBD1 (6 bases). The germline gives CDR1 SEHNR, CDR2 FQNEAQ (reference sequence). This CDR3 is 16 amino acids long. Trimming stripped 2 bases from V and 6 bases from J, with 17 bases between. CDR3 in amino acids: CASSLSWGGFRQPQHF. For the CDR3, the DNA is TGTGCCAGCAGCTTATCGTGGGGGGGCTTTCGTCAGCCCCAGCATTTT.

The V and J genes are TRBV18 and TRBJ2-1; 8 bases are shared with TRBD1. This CDR3 comprises 13 residues. Germline V gives CDR1 KGHSH, CDR2 LQKENI. The junction had 4 bases not matched to a gene; V was cut back by 5 bases and J by 7 bases. This CDR3 is CASSEQGGNEQFF. As DNA, the CDR3 is TGTGCCAGCTCAGAACAGGGGGGAAATGAGCAGTTCTTC.

The chain employs TRBV19 and TRBJ2-2, with D perhaps matching TRBD1 (6 bases). Germline values: CDR1 LNHDA, CDR2 SQIVND (reference sequence). This CDR3 has 19 residues. Trimming left V 5 bases short and J 1 base short, with 23 bases between. CDR3 protein: CASSPGLRRGAMNTGELFF. CDR3 sequence (DNA): TGTGCCAGTAGTCCAGGGCTCCGCAGGGGCGCGATGAACACCGGGGAGCTGTTTTTT. The full variable domain, completed using reference TRBV19 and TRBJ2-2, is DGGITQSPKYLFRKEGQNVTLSCEQNLNHDAMYWYRQDPGQGLRLIYYSQIVNDFQKGDIAEGYSVSREKKESFPLTVTSAQKNPTAFYLCASSPGLRRGAMNTGELFFGEGSRLTVL.

The chain is built from TRBV20-1 and TRBJ2-5, with D possibly matching TRBD1 (6 bases). The germline V gene has CDR1 DFQATT and CDR2 SNEGSKA (reference sequence). This CDR3 is 15 amino acids long. V was clipped by 3 bases and J by 5 bases, with 19 bases between them. The CDR3 loop reads CSASGLIGGSETQYF. The CDR3, as DNA: TGCAGTGCTAGTGGTTTAATAGGGGGTTCGGAGACCCAGTACTTC.